This passage covers 26 T cell receptor beta chains from one sample sequenced in a study of cytomegalovirus exposure and HLA in healthy donors. The repertoire was sequenced with immunoSEQ multiplex PCR; TCRdb's copy has only in-frame clones and lacks some. The table has more than 90,000 clones, roughly 88% seen once. The sample consisted of PBMCs. These receptors were obtained from a man aged 18 to 35 in good health and CMV-seronegative.

The sample holds a few counts of this clone. The chain employs TRBV4-2 and TRBJ2-7; D possibly corresponds to TRBD1 (6 bases). V dropped 7 bases and J dropped 0 bases, with 13 bases sitting between them. The CDR3 consists of 14 residues. Germline-derived CDR1 and CDR2 are LGHNA and YNFKEQ. As DNA, the CDR3 is TGTGCCAGCACCCACGACAGGAGCTCCTACGAGCAGTACTTC. Residues: CASTHDRSSYEQYF.

This chain uses TRBV7-9 with TRBJ1-4, with D unclear. Trimming removed 2 bases at V and 4 bases at J, with 8 bases between. The CDR3 spans 14 residues. Germline-derived CDR1 and CDR2 are SEHNR and FQNEAQ (reference sequence). In DNA form, the CDR3 reads TGTGCCAGCAGCTTAACGGCGGGTAATGAAAAACTGTTTTTT. Its translation: CASSLTAGNEKLFF.

The chain uses TRBV5-1 and TRBJ2-5; D is possibly TRBD2 (7 bases). Trimming cost V 4 bases and J 6 bases, with 13 bases left between them. The germline gives CDR1 SGHRS, CDR2 YFSETQ. This CDR3 region has 13 residues. For the CDR3, the DNA is TGCGCCAGCAGCCCAGGGGAGGGAAAGACCCAGTACTTC. Its protein is CASSPGEGKTQYF.

The chain's CDR3 is CASSLWAGDGYQPQHF. CDR3 nucleotide sequence: TGTGCCAGCAGTTTATGGGCGGGGGACGGGTATCAGCCCCAGCATTTT. The rearrangement joins TRBV27 to TRBJ1-5; weak D call: TRBD1 (5 bases). Germline V gene sequence: CDR1 MNHEY, CDR2 SMNVEV (reference sequence). V was clipped by 1 base and J by 5 bases, with 15 bases between them. This CDR3 contains 16 residues.

The V gene is TRBV5-7, the J gene TRBJ2-6, with TRBD1 matching 8 bases. TRBV5-7 is noted as an ORF with a role that remains uncertain. With V trimmed by 2 bases and J by 0 bases, 10 bases remained unmatched. This CDR3 region has 19 residues. CDR3 nucleotide sequence: TGTGCCAGCAGCTTTCTCCGGACAGGGCAATCCTCTGGGGCCAACGTCCTGACTTTC. Amino acids: CASSFLRTGQSSGANVLTF.

The gene calls are TRBV5-1 and TRBJ1-2; TRBD1 might be the D (6 bases). The germline CDR1 and CDR2 sequences are SGHRS and YFSETQ. This CDR3 has 13 amino acids. V was cut by 3 bases and J by 5 bases, with 11 bases left in between. The CDR3 DNA is TGCGCCAGCAGCTATGACAGGTCTTATGGCTACACCTTC. This gives the protein CASSYDRSYGYTF.

This clone was seen a single time. This rearrangement joins TRBV29-1 to TRBJ2-7; D is possibly TRBD2 (5 bases). The CDR3 covers 14 residues. In germline, CDR1 is SQVTM, CDR2 ANQGSEA. In DNA form, the CDR3 reads TGCAGAGCCTTGCGGGCGGGCGATCCCTACGAGCAGTACTTC. It is translated as CRALRAGDPYEQYF.

The gene calls are TRBV25-1 and TRBJ1-6; D unresolved. Trimming cost V 7 bases and J 0 bases, with 13 bases left between them. The germline CDR1 and CDR2 sequences are MGHDK and SYGVNS. The CDR3 extends over 16 amino acids. The CDR3 DNA reads TGTGCCAGCAAGGGAGGCGGGAGCTCCTATAATTCACCCCTCCACTTT. Translated, it gives CASKGGGSSYNSPLHF.

V and J are TRBV15 and TRBJ1-2; 12 bases align to TRBD1. Trimming cost V 1 base and J 7 bases; bases outside gene matches: 7. CDR3 size: 16 residues. Per germline, CDR1 LNHNV and CDR2 YYDKDF (reference sequence). CDR3 nucleotides: TGTGCCACCAGCAGAGGCCCGGGACAGGGGGCCAGTGGCTACACCTTC. Encoded protein: CATSRGPGQGASGYTF.

The DNA for the CDR3 is TGTGCCAGCAGTTACGACGGGACTCACAATGAGCAGTTCTTC. The encoded protein is CASSYDGTHNEQFF. The rearrangement uses TRBV6-5 and TRBJ2-1, with D tentatively TRBD2 (6 bases). CDR3 size: 14 residues. Trimming pared 2 bases from V and 5 bases from J, leaving 10 bases between. Germline assignment: CDR1 MNHEY and CDR2 SVGAGI.

In its sample, this clone was seen a few times. This chain uses TRBV5-1 with TRBJ2-1; 10 nucleotides line up with TRBD1. The CDR3 has 14 amino acids. Per germline, CDR1 SGHRS and CDR2 YFSETQ. V lost 4 bases to trimming and J lost 7 bases; unmatched junction nucleotides: 5. CDR3 DNA sequence: TGCGCCAGCAGCGACAGGGGGCCTTTTAATGAGCAGTTCTTC. It encodes CASSDRGPFNEQFF.

The rearrangement links TRBV30 to TRBJ2-3; 12 bases align to TRBD2. Germline CDR1 reads GTSNPN; CDR2 reads SVGIG (reference sequence). CDR3 length: 15 residues. V dropped 3 bases and J dropped 6; count of bases not matched to a gene: 7. CDR3 loop: CAWSSSGGAMDTQYF. The CDR3 DNA reads TGTGCCTGGAGCTCTAGCGGGGGGGCCATGGATACGCAGTATTTT.

The table lists this clone with a few counts. The chain joins TRBV2 to TRBJ1-2; 7 nucleotides align to TRBD1. Germline CDR1 SNHLY, CDR2 FYNNEI. Trimming cost V 5 bases and J 2 bases; bases outside gene matches: 2. This CDR3 has 13 residues. This chain's CDR3 is CASSLDRNYGYTF. The CDR3 DNA is TGTGCCAGCAGTTTGGACAGGAACTATGGCTACACCTTC.

The chain carries TRBV19 and TRBJ2-1; a weak D match, TRBD1 (6 bases). The CDR3 totals 15 residues. Trimming stripped 6 bases from V and 8 bases from J, with 20 bases between. Germline V gene sequence: CDR1 LNHDA, CDR2 SQIVND (reference sequence). As DNA, the CDR3 is TGTGCCAGTAGCTTAGCGTGGGGGCCCCGGGATGAGCAGTTCTTC. It specifies CASSLAWGPRDEQFF. Full variable domain (remainder filled in from reference TRBV19 and TRBJ2-1): DGGITQSPKYLFRKEGQNVTLSCEQNLNHDAMYWYRQDPGQGLRLIYYSQIVNDFQKGDIAEGYSVSREKKESFPLTVTSAQKNPTAFYLCASSLAWGPRDEQFFGPGTRLTVL.

This chain links TRBV6-5 with TRBJ1-1, with D tentatively TRBD1 (5 bases). The CDR3 has 13 amino acids. Germline V CDR1 and CDR2: MNHEY, SVGAGI. V gave up 7 bases and J gave up 0 bases, with 9 bases separating them. The CDR3 DNA follows: TGTGCCAGCAATCGACAGTTGAACACTGAAGCTTTCTTT. Its protein is CASNRQLNTEAFF.

The rearrangement links TRBV2 to TRBJ2-3; 7 nucleotides agree with TRBD2. The CDR3 runs to 14 residues. Trimming cost V 7 bases and J 2 bases; bases outside gene matches: 6. Germline V CDR1 and CDR2: SNHLY, FYNNEI. The chain's CDR3 is CASTTSAITDTQYF. DNA of the CDR3: TGTGCCAGCACCACTAGCGCAATCACAGATACGCAGTATTTT.

The genes are TRBV30 and TRBJ2-7; TRBD2 matches at 12 bases. The CDR3 covers 16 residues. Germline-derived CDR1 and CDR2 are GTSNPN and SVGIG (reference sequence). The trim removed 0 bases at V and 0 bases at J, leaving 3 bases unmatched. As DNA, the CDR3 is TGTGCCTGGAGTGTACTAGCGGGAGGTTACTCCTACGAGCAGTACTTC. Its protein is CAWSVLAGGYSYEQYF.

This sequence joins TRBV19 and TRBJ1-4; D is perhaps TRBD1 (6 bases). The CDR3 has 13 residues. Germline V CDR1 and CDR2: LNHDA, SQIVND (reference sequence). With 7 bases removed from V and 5 bases from J, the gap between germline ends came to 11 bases. CDR3 sequence: CASTGVLNEKLFF. The DNA for the CDR3 is TGTGCCAGTACAGGGGTGTTGAATGAAAAACTGTTTTTT.

The chain recombines TRBV7-2 with TRBJ2-2; 10 bases match TRBD1. The CDR3 is made up of 16 amino acids. Trimming removed 3 bases from V and 5 bases from J; junction bases left unmatched: 6. CDR1 is SGHTA, CDR2 FQGNSA, per germline. CDR3 sequence (DNA): TGTGCCAGCAGCTTTAGACAGGGGGCTTGGACCGGGGAGCTGTTTTTT. Translation gives CASSFRQGAWTGELFF.

The chain uses TRBV15 and TRBJ2-7, with a possible D match to TRBD1 (6 bases). The CDR3 has 14 amino acids. The ends were cut back, 1 base at V and 0 bases at J, with 7 bases in the middle. Germline V lookup: CDR1 LNHNV, CDR2 YYDKDF (reference sequence). CDR3 coding DNA: TGTGCCACCAGCAGAGCGACAGGCTCCTACGAGCAGTACTTC. Residues: CATSRATGSYEQYF.

This sequence joins TRBV5-4 and TRBJ2-1; 14 bases are a match to TRBD2. The germline V gene encodes CDR1 SGHNT and CDR2 YYREEE (reference sequence). CDR3 length: 14 residues. J was trimmed by 10 bases and V by 4 bases; bases with no gene match: 4. CDR3 sequence: CASSGTSGSLEQFF. CDR3 coding DNA: TGTGCCAGCAGCGGGACTAGCGGGAGCTTAGAGCAGTTCTTC.

The gene calls are TRBV7-2 and TRBJ1-2, with TRBD1 matching 10 bases. The trim removed 2 bases at V and 4 bases at J, leaving 7 bases unmatched. The CDR3 length is 16 residues. Germline CDR1 SGHTA, CDR2 FQGNSA. CDR3 sequence: CASSLRTGGEAYGYTF. For the CDR3, the DNA is TGTGCCAGCAGCTTACGGACAGGGGGGGAAGCCTATGGCTACACCTTC.

The V gene is TRBV7-6, the J gene TRBJ1-4, with 8 nucleotides matching TRBD1. The CDR3 is made up of 14 amino acids. V shed 1 base, J shed 7 bases, and the junction held 2 bases outside the gene matches. The germline gives CDR1 SGHVS, CDR2 FNYEAQ. CDR3 coding DNA: TGTGCCAGCAGCTTAGACAGGGGGAGTGAAAAACTGTTTTTT. Residues: CASSLDRGSEKLFF.

This clone was recorded once. This rearrangement joins TRBV18 to TRBJ1-1, with D tentatively TRBD1 (6 bases). This CDR3 has 16 amino acids. Trimming removed 1 base at V and 2 bases at J, with 14 bases between. CDR1 and CDR2 from the germline V gene are KGHSH and LQKENI. CDR3 nucleotide sequence: TGTGCCAGCTCACCACTCCCACAGGGCTATAACACTGAAGCTTTCTTT. Translated: CASSPLPQGYNTEAFF.

This sequence joins TRBV20-1 and TRBJ1-2, with TRBD1 identical over 8 bases. The CDR3 loop spans 11 amino acids. CDR1 and CDR2 from the germline V gene are DFQATT and SNEGSKA (reference sequence). J gave up 9 bases and V 6 bases, and 6 bases lay outside the gene matches. CDR3 DNA: TGCAGTGCGCCTGACAGGGGACGCTACACCTTC. Protein product: CSAPDRGRYTF.

The rearrangement uses TRBV27 and TRBJ2-1, with TRBD1 matching over 9 bases. The CDR3 totals 15 residues. After removal of 6 bases from V and 6 bases from J, the junction contained 9 bases not matched to a gene. Per the germline V gene, CDR1 is MNHEY and CDR2 is SMNVEV (reference sequence). CDR3 region: CASRLRDRALNEQFF. CDR3 bases: TGTGCCAGCAGGCTGCGGGACAGGGCCCTCAATGAGCAGTTCTTC.